Listed below are T cell receptor beta chains from one sample, sequenced in a study of response to subunit inactivated influenza vaccine. TCRdb processed the RT-PCR reads anew with MiXCR; each CDR3 protein has one entry. The sample has around 850,000 distinct CDR3 sequences; around 18% are singletons. Sequencing was performed on PBMCs from blood, taken roughly 5 days after vaccination. The receptors derive from a man between 45 and 60 years old who received an inactivated influenza vaccine. Both conserved end residues are part of each CDR3. The D gene is left open where the match is weak. The size of a clone is reported for some rows only, either as once, few or many, or as a class for expanded clones.

V gene,clone size,D gene,J gene,CDR3 DNA,CDR3 protein
TRBV5-6,many,-,TRBJ2-1,TGTGCCAGCAGCTTGGTAGGATACAATGAGCAGTTCTTC,CASSLVGYNEQFF
TRBV20-1,few,-,TRBJ1-1,TGCAGTGCTAAGGCGTCAGGGAACACTGAAGCTTTCTTT,CSAKASGNTEAFF
TRBV5-1,-,TRBD1,TRBJ1-2,TGCGCCAGCAGCGAACGAACAGGGGGCTTTGACTATGGCTACACCTTC,CASSERTGGFDYGYTF
TRBV15,-,-,TRBJ2-1,TGTGCCACCAGCAGAGTGGGGACGGGAGACAATGAGCAGTTCTTC,CATSRVGTGDNEQFF
TRBV27,-,TRBD1,TRBJ1-4,TGTGCCAGCAGTATATCTGGGGACAGATTTAATGAAAAACTGTTTTTT,CASSISGDRFNEKLFF
TRBV5-1,many,TRBD1,TRBJ2-3,TGTGCCAGCAGCCCGGGACAGAGCACAGATACGCAGTATTTT,CASSPGQSTDTQYF
TRBV3-1,-,-,TRBJ1-4,TGTGCCAGCAGCGCGAGACAGGCGAATGAAAAACTGTTTTTT,CASSARQANEKLFF
TRBV10-3,few,-,TRBJ1-1,TGTGCCATCAGTAGAAAAGGGGACACTGAAGCTTTCTTT,CAISRKGDTEAFF
TRBV4-1,-,-,TRBJ2-2,TGCGCCAGCCAGCGTGGCGGGACGAACACCGGGGAGCTGTTTTTT,CASQRGGTNTGELFF
TRBV20-1,-,-,TRBJ2-3,TGCAGTGCTACCACGTGGGGAAGGACAGATACGCAGTATTTT,CSATTWGRTDTQYF
TRBV24-1,few,TRBD1,TRBJ2-1,TGTGCCACCAGTGAGACCGGGACAGCCTCCTACAATGAGCAGTTCTTC,CATSETGTASYNEQFF
TRBV20-1,-,-,TRBJ1-6,TGCAGTGCTAGAGATGCGAGACAGGCGAGCTCCTATAATTCACCCCTCCACTTT,CSARDARQASSYNSPLHF
TRBV2,many,-,TRBJ2-7,TGTGCCAGCACCGGGACCTACGAGCAGTACTTC,CASTGTYEQYF
TRBV18,-,TRBD2,TRBJ2-1,TGTGCCAGCTCACACACTACGGGACTACATGAGCAGTTCTTC,CASSHTTGLHEQFF
TRBV7-2,-,-,TRBJ2-3,TGTGCCAGCAGCTCGTGGCAAGATACGCAGTATTTT,CASSSWQDTQYF
TRBV4-2,-,TRBD2,TRBJ2-1,TGTGCCAGCAGCCTCGGGACTAGCGGGAGGGTGGAGCAGATCTTC,CASSLGTSGRVEQIF
TRBV5-1,few,TRBD2,TRBJ2-3,TGCGCCAGCAGCTTTAGCGGGAGGGCCCCAGATACGCAGTATTTT,CASSFSGRAPDTQYF
TRBV20-1,few,TRBD2,TRBJ2-5,TGCAGTGCTAGGGGACTAGCGGGAAGGAGGGAGACCCAGTACTTC,CSARGLAGRRETQYF
TRBV5-1,-,-,TRBJ1-1,TGCGCCACCGCAACAGGGATGAACACTGAAGCTTTCTTT,CATATGMNTEAFF
TRBV20-1,many,-,TRBJ2-5,TGCAGTGCTAGCGGGAGCCAAGAGACCCAGTACTTC,CSASGSQETQYF
TRBV7-2,few,TRBD2,TRBJ2-3,TGTGCCAGCAGCCTCCAAGCGGGGGACACAGATACGCAGTATTTT,CASSLQAGDTDTQYF
TRBV2,few,-,TRBJ2-5,TGTGCCAGCCGAGTGAAAGTGGGCCCGGAGACCCAGTACTTC,CASRVKVGPETQYF
TRBV5-5,-,-,TRBJ1-6,TGTGCCAGCAGCCCACGGGGAAGCGGTTCACCCCTCCACTTT,CASSPRGSGSPLHF
TRBV5-1,many,-,TRBJ2-3,TGTGCCAGCAGCTTAGGGGTTAGCACAGATACGCAGTATTTT,CASSLGVSTDTQYF
TRBV12-3/TRBV12-4,-,TRBD2,TRBJ2-3,TGTGCCAGCAGTCCCCGGGGGGCAGATACGCAGTATTTT,CASSPRGADTQYF
TRBV6-2/TRBV6-3,once,-,TRBJ2-1,TGTGCCAGCAGTTACCCCGACAGAAGACCTTACAATGAGCAGTTCTTC,CASSYPDRRPYNEQFF
TRBV20-1,many,TRBD2,TRBJ2-2,TGCAGTGCTAGAGCGGGAGGGCCTTCCGGGGAGCTGTTTTTT,CSARAGGPSGELFF
TRBV20-1,-,TRBD1,TRBJ2-7,TGCAGTGCAACACCGGGACAGGGCTACGAGCAGTACTTC,CSATPGQGYEQYF
TRBV12-3/TRBV12-4,-,TRBD1,TRBJ1-5,TGTGCCAGCAGTCCGGGACAGTGGAGGCAGCCCCAGCATTTT,CASSPGQWRQPQHF
TRBV5-1,few,TRBD2,TRBJ2-7,TGCGCCAGCAGAAGCGGGAGGAAGTACGAGCAGTACTTC,CASRSGRKYEQYF